These 3 T cell receptor beta chains originate from one sample sequenced in a study of control samples from healthy donors and cancer patients. TCRdb's copy holds only in-frame clones and misses some; the assay was immunoSEQ multiplex PCR. The sample lists tens of thousands of clones, nearly 95% seen once, with less than 25% in the top ten. The specimen sequenced was PBMCs. The receptors come from a woman aged 50 to 60 with head and neck cancer.

V is TRBV9 and J is TRBJ1-2; TRBD1 matches 7 bases. V was pared by 4 bases and J by 7 bases, with 16 bases of the junction left unmatched. Germline values: CDR1 SGDLS, CDR2 YYNGEE. The CDR3 length is 16 residues. The DNA for the CDR3 is TGTGCCAGCAGCCCAGGGGGAGGGCCTCCGAGCGGTGGCTACACCTTC. Amino acids: CASSPGGGPPSGGYTF.

This chain uses TRBV7-2 with TRBJ2-7; 10 nucleotides agree with TRBD2. The V and J ends lost 0 bases and 6 bases, in that order; junction bases with no gene match: 8. Germline assignment: CDR1 SGHTA and CDR2 FQGNSA. The CDR3 covers 16 residues. The CDR3 nucleotides read TGTGCCAGCAGCTTAGCGGGGGTAGCGGGAGGTCTCGAGCAGTACTTC. Protein sequence: CASSLAGVAGGLEQYF.

The chain is built from TRBV30 and TRBJ1-2; D remains unclear. Germline V gene data show CDR1 as GTSNPN and CDR2 as SVGIG (reference sequence). This CDR3 has 11 amino acids. Between the trimmed V and J ends, which lost 1 base and 4 bases, there was a span of 4 bases. In DNA, the CDR3 is TGTGCCTGGAGTGAAGTCTATGGCTACACCTTC. It is translated as CAWSEVYGYTF.